Given below is one T cell receptor beta chain in context. Its antigen is unidentified. This entry belongs to a study of regulatory T cells in long-lasting Graves disease. Whole-study context: Newly diagnosed Graves' patients had taken antithyroid drugs under 3 months.

The V gene's germline CDR1 is LNHNV and CDR2 YYDKDF (reference sequence). The CDR3 contains 13 residues. V gave up 5 bases and J gave up 8 bases, with 15 bases separating them. Researchers made TCR beta libraries by using iRepertoire HTBI primers and running Arm-PCR on CDR3 regions. TCRdb ran MiXCR on the multiplex PCR reads and lists one entry per CDR3 protein. Counted here are 350,000 to 450,000 distinct CDR3 sequences, over 9.5% occurring once; the ten biggest clones make up around 18%. Regarding the study as a whole: It was in persistent disease that TRBV28, TRBJ1-2 and TRBJ2-5 were favored.

The sample's time point: newly diagnosed GD, antithyroid drugs for less than 3 months. Preparation of the TCR library used RNA extracted from PBMCs. The same sample was also used in a study of T cells in Graves' hyperthyroidism and ophthalmopathy. That source adds: When the TCR CDR3 underwent first-round RT-PCR, the HTBI primer set was used.

The clonotype comes from a woman younger than 30 with Graves disease. The chain couples TRBV15 to TRBJ1-1; D is uncertain. Source: peripheral blood mononuclear cells (PBMCs), taken at new diagnosis, from a patient treated with antithyroid drugs. In DNA, the CDR3 is TGTGCCACCAGCTCTGAGACCGGGCAAGAAGCTTTCTTT. This encodes CATSSETGQEAFF.